The 11 T cell receptor beta chains reported below all come from one sample, sequenced in a study of T cells after yellow fever vaccination. TCRdb re-called the 5' RACE reads with MiXCR, one entry per CDR3 protein. The sample contains over 70,000 distinct CDR3 sequences, approximately 7.5% of which appear only once. Sample: CD8+ T cells sorted from PBMCs, taken on the day of the yellow fever booster vaccination. All receptors derive from a man between 25 and 39 years old who received the YFV17D yellow fever vaccine.

This sequence joins TRBV11-2 and TRBJ2-2, with 10 bases that match TRBD2. The germline V gene has CDR1 SGHAT and CDR2 FQNNGV. This CDR3 region has 17 residues. With V trimmed by 3 bases and J by 3 bases, 7 bases remained unmatched. CDR3 sequence: CASSFPGTSAYTGELFF. Written as DNA, the CDR3 is TGTGCCAGCAGCTTCCCAGGGACTAGCGCCTACACCGGGGAGCTGTTTTTT.

This clonotype appeared many times. This chain joins TRBV19 and TRBJ1-5; D is unclear. Per the germline V gene, CDR1 is LNHDA and CDR2 is SQIVND (reference sequence). V lost 3 bases and J 0 bases, leaving 9 bases between the germline ends. This CDR3 is built from 15 residues. The CDR3 reads CASSMSGNSNQPQHF. The DNA of the CDR3 is TGTGCCAGTAGTATGTCGGGGAATAGCAATCAGCCCCAGCATTTT.

The rearrangement links TRBV19 to TRBJ1-5, with TRBD1 identical over 9 bases. Trimming cost V 10 bases and J 5 bases; bases outside gene matches: 6. The CDR3 extends over 13 amino acids. Germline CDR1 and CDR2: LNHDA and SQIVND (reference sequence). CDR3 DNA: TGTGCCACCGGGACAGGGAACTATCAGCCCCAGCATTTT. This gives the protein CATGTGNYQPQHF.

This clonotype appeared a few times. The chain uses TRBV5-5 and TRBJ2-7, with 10 bases fitting TRBD1. In germline, CDR1 is SGHKS, CDR2 YYEKEE (reference sequence). This CDR3 is built from 14 residues. The junction had 5 bases not matched to a gene; V was cut back by 3 bases and J by 5 bases. The CDR3 loop is CASSSGQGFHEQYF. The CDR3 region has the DNA TGTGCCAGCAGCTCGGGACAGGGGTTCCACGAGCAGTACTTC.

This clonotype came up many times. The V gene is TRBV18, the J gene TRBJ2-7, with 12 bases identical to TRBD2. Germline CDR1 and CDR2: KGHSH and LQKENI. The CDR3 length is 16 residues. With 4 bases clipped from V and 0 bases from J, the junction kept 4 bases outside the gene matches. Written as DNA, the CDR3 is TGTGCCAGCTCACGGTCGACTAGCGGGAGCTCCTACGAGCAGTACTTC. This codes for CASSRSTSGSSYEQYF.

V is TRBV12-5 and J is TRBJ2-1, with D perhaps TRBD1 (6 bases). The CDR3 extends over 14 amino acids. With 3 bases removed from V and 3 bases from J, the gap between germline ends came to 9 bases. Per the germline V gene, CDR1 is LGHNT and CDR2 is FRNRAP. This CDR3 is CASGFRDNYNEQFF. The CDR3 coding sequence is TGTGCTAGTGGTTTCCGGGACAACTACAATGAGCAGTTCTTC.

This clonotype was recorded a few times. J is TRBJ2-7 and V is TRBV6-1, with 10 bases fitting TRBD2. With 10 bases clipped from V and 4 bases from J, the junction kept 7 bases outside the gene matches. Germline-derived CDR1 and CDR2 are MNHNS and SASEGT. CDR3 length equals 13 residues. The CDR3 DNA is TGTGCCACCCTCGGGACTAGCGCTTACGAGCAGTACTTC. Translation: CATLGTSAYEQYF.

The chain uses TRBV29-1 and TRBJ2-7, with 7 positions matching TRBD2. V lost 1 base, J lost 4 bases, and 4 bases stayed unmatched. This CDR3 comprises 13 residues. In germline, CDR1 is SQVTM, CDR2 ANQGSEA. This CDR3 reads CSVEGRELYEQYF. As DNA, the CDR3 is TGCAGCGTTGAAGGGCGGGAGTTATACGAGCAGTACTTC.

This chain links TRBV23-1 with TRBJ2-5; D is unresolved. TRBV23-1 is an ORF; its function is uncertain. Trimming stripped 7 bases from V and 2 bases from J, with 5 bases between. The CDR3 totals 11 residues. CDR3 in DNA: TGCGCCAGCACCGTACAAGAGACCCAGTACTTC. The encoded protein is CASTVQETQYF.

The chain joins TRBV10-3 to TRBJ2-6, with D tentatively TRBD1 (6 bases). CDR1 and CDR2 (germline): ENHRY, SYGVKD. The V end lost 3 bases, the J end lost 1 base, and 10 bases lay between the germline ends. The CDR3 length is 16 residues. CDR3 amino acids: CAISDVQGSGANVLTF. DNA of the CDR3: TGTGCCATCAGTGACGTTCAGGGGTCTGGGGCCAACGTCCTGACTTTC.

J is TRBJ1-6 and V is TRBV20-1; D is undetermined. The germline V gene encodes CDR1 DFQATT and CDR2 SNEGSKA (reference sequence). The CDR3 sequence is 18 residues long. Between the trimmed V and J ends, which lost 0 bases and 7 bases, there was a span of 22 bases. The CDR3 coding sequence is TGCAGTGCTAGAGAATTGGGTGGGGTGCAAGTGGGAAATTCACCCCTCCACTTT. This sequence encodes CSARELGGVQVGNSPLHF.